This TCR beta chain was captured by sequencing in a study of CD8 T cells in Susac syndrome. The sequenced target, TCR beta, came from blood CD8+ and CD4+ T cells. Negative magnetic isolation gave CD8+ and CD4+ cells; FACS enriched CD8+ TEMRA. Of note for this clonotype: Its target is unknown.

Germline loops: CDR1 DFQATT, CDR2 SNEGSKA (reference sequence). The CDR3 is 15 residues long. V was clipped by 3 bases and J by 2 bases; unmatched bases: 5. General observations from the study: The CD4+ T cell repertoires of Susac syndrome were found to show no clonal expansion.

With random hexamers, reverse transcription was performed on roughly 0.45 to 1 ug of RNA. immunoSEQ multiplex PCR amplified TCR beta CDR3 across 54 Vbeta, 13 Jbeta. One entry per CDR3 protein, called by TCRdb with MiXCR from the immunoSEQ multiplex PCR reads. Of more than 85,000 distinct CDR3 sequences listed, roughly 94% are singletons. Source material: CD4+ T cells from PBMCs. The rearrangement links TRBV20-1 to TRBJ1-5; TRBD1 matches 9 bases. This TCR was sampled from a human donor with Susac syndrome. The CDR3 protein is CSARDRGTGNQPQHF. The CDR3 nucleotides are TGCAGTGCTAGGGACAGGGGAACGGGCAATCAGCCCCAGCATTTT.